Listed below are T cell receptor beta chains from one sample, sequenced in a study of radiation and T cells in renal cell carcinoma. Some clones are missing from TCRdb's copy, which holds only in-frame ones; the method was immunoSEQ multiplex PCR. The repertoire holds 120,000 to 150,000 clones, around 90% seen once, with around 4% in the top ten. The sample consisted of blood, taken from a patient whose treatment included radiotherapy and nephrectomy. The receptors stem from a woman aged 70-85 years with renal cell carcinoma. Each CDR3 is given with its conserved first and last residue. D genes are given only for firm matches. For some rows the clone size is stated as once, few or many, or as a class when expanded; others skip it.

J gene	D gene	V gene	clone size	CDR3 DNA	CDR3 protein
TRBJ1-2	-	TRBV28	-	TGTGCCAGCGGATTAGGACGGATCTTC	CASGLGRIF
TRBJ1-2	-	TRBV5-1	-	TGCGCCAGCAGCTTGGAGGGGGGTCAAGCCAGTTATGGCTACACCTTC	CASSLEGGQASYGYTF
TRBJ1-1	-	TRBV18	-	TGTGCCAGCTCACCCCAGACCGCCTCAGCTTTCTTT	CASSPQTASAFF
TRBJ1-4	-	TRBV27	-	TGTGCCAGCAGTTTAAGTCGGTTTGTGGGGAACAATGAAAAACTGTTTTTT	CASSLSRFVGNNEKLFF
TRBJ2-3	-	TRBV5-1	once	TGCGCCAGCAGCCGCGCCAAACTAAATTTGGCCGATACGCAGTATTTT	CASSRAKLNLADTQYF
TRBJ1-2	-	TRBV9	-	TGTGCCAGCAGCGTAGGAGGGCCGCAGGGCGGCTACACCTTC	CASSVGGPQGGYTF
TRBJ2-3	TRBD2	TRBV4-2	-	TGTGCCAGCAGCCAAGATCCTAGCGGGGGGGTACATACGCAGTATTTT	CASSQDPSGGVHTQYF
TRBJ1-2	-	TRBV6-5	-	TGTGCCACCCAGGGAGAGGGGGTTCATTATGGCTACACCTTC	CATQGEGVHYGYTF
TRBJ1-5	TRBD1	TRBV7-2	once	TGTGCCAGCAGCTTAGTAGGGGGCGACCAGCCCCAGCATTTT	CASSLVGGDQPQHF
TRBJ2-3	-	TRBV6-1	-	TGTGCCAGCTCACAGGGGGGGGTTAGCACAGATACGCAGTATTTT	CASSQGGVSTDTQYF
TRBJ2-1	-	TRBV7-2	-	TGTGCCAGCAGCTTAGTCAGGGCAAACTACAATGAGCAGTTCTTC	CASSLVRANYNEQFF
TRBJ1-2	TRBD1	TRBV7-2	once	TGTGCCAGCAGGTTGGCACAGGGGGAGTATGGCTACACCTTC	CASRLAQGEYGYTF
TRBJ1-3	-	TRBV5-1	-	TGCGCCAGCAGCTTGGGGCCCGTGGGCGGAAACACCATATATTTT	CASSLGPVGGNTIYF
TRBJ1-5	-	TRBV19	-	TGTGCCAGCCGACAGTATAGCAATCAGCCCCAGCATTTT	CASRQYSNQPQHF
TRBJ1-5	-	TRBV6-1	-	TGTGCCAGCAGTGAACAGCGTGATCAGCCCCAGCATTTT	CASSEQRDQPQHF
TRBJ2-5	TRBD2	TRBV6-6	-	TGTGCCAGCAGGAGACTAGCGGGGGGGCCAGAGACCCAGTACTTC	CASRRLAGGPETQYF
TRBJ2-2	-	TRBV27	few	TGTGCCAGCAGTTTGGAGTTCGTGCGGACCGGGGAGCTGTTTTTT	CASSLEFVRTGELFF
TRBJ1-1	-	TRBV5-5	-	TGTGCCAGCAGTTATGGACAGACTGAAGCTTTCTTT	CASSYGQTEAFF
TRBJ2-3	-	TRBV13	-	TGTGCCAGCAGCTCCGACAGCACAGATACGCAGTATTTT	CASSSDSTDTQYF
TRBJ1-2	-	TRBV30	few	TGTGCCTGGACCGGGACGAACTATGGCTACACCTTC	CAWTGTNYGYTF
TRBJ1-2	-	TRBV5-8	-	TGTGCCAGCAGCTTGGGACGAAGGGATTCGGGCTACACCTTC	CASSLGRRDSGYTF
TRBJ1-1	TRBD1	TRBV6-1	-	TGTGCCAGCAGTGAAGCGACCTGGGGGACAGGTGGGGGCACTGAAGCTTTCTTT	CASSEATWGTGGGTEAFF
TRBJ2-3	-	TRBV9	-	TGTGCCAGCAGCTTCAACACAGATACGCAGTATTTT	CASSFNTDTQYF